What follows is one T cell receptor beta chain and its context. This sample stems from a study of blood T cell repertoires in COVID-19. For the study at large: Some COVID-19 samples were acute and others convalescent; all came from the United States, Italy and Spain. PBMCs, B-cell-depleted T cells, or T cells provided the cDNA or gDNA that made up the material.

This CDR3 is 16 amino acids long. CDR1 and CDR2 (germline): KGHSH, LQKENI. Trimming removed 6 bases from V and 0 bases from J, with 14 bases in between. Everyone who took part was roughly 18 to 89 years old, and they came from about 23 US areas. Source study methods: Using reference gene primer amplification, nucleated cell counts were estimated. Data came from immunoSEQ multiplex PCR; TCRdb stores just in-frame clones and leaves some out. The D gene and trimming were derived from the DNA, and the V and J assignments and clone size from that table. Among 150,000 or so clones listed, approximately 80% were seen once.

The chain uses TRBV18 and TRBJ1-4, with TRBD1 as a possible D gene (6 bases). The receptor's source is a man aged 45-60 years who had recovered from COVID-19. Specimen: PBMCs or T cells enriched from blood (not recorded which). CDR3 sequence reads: CASSAQRQATNEKLFF. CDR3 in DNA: TGTGCCAGCTCTGCACAAAGACAGGCAACTAATGAAAAACTGTTTTTT.